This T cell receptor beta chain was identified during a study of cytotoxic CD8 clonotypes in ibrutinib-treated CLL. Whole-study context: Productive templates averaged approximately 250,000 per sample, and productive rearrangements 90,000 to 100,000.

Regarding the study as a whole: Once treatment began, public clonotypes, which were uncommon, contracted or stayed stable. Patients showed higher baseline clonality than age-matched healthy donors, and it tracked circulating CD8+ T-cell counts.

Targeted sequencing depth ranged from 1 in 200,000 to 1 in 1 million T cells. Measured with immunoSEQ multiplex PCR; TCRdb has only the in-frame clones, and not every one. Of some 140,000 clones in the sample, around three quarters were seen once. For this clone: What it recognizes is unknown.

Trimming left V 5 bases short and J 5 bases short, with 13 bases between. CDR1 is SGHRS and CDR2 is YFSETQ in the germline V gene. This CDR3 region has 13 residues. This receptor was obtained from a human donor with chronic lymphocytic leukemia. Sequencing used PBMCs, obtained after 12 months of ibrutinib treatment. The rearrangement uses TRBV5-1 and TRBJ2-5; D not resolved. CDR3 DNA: TGCGCCAGCAGGTTCCAGGATTTGGAGACCCAGTACTTC. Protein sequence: CASRFQDLETQYF.